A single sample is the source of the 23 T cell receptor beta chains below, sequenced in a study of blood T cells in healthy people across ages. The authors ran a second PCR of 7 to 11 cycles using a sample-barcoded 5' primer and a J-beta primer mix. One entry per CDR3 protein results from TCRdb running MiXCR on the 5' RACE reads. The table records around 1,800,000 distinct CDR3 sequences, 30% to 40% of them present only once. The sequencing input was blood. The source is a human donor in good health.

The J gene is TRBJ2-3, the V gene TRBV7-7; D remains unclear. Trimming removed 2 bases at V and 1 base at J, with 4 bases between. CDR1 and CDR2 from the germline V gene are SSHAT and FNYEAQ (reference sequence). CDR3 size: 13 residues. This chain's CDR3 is CASSLFRTDTQYF. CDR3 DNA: TGTGCCAGCAGCTTATTCCGCACAGATACGCAGTATTTT.

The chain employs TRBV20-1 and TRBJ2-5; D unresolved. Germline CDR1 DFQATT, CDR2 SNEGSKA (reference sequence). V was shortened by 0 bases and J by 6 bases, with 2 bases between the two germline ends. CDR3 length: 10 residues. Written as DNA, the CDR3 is TGCAGTGCTAGAGATAAGACCCAGTACTTC. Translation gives CSARDKTQYF.

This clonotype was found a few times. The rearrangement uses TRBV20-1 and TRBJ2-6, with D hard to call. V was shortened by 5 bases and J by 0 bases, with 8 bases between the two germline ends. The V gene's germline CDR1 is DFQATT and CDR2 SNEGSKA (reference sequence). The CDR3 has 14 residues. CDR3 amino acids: CSAWDLSGANVLTF. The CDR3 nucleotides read TGCAGTGCTTGGGATCTCTCTGGGGCCAACGTCCTGACTTTC.

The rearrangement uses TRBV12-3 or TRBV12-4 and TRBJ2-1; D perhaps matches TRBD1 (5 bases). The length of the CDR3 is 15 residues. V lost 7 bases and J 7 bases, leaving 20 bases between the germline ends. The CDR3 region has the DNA TGTGCCAGCACCGAACCTAGGGGTGGTACGAATGAGCAGTTCTTC. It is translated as CASTEPRGGTNEQFF.

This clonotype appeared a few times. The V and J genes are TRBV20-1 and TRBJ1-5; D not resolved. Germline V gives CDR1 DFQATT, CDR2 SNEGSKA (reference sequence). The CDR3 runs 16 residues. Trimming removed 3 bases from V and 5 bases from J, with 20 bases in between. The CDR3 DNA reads TGCAGTGCTAGTGGTCTTGCGCGGGGTGGCGATCAGCCCCAGCATTTT. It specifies CSASGLARGGDQPQHF.

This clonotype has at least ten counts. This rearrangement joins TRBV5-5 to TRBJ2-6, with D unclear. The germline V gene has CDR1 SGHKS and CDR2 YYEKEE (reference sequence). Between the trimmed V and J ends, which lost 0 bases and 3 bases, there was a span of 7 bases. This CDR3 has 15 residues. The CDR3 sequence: CASSLVGGGANVLTF. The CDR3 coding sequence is TGTGCCAGCAGCTTGGTGGGCGGTGGGGCCAACGTCCTGACTTTC.

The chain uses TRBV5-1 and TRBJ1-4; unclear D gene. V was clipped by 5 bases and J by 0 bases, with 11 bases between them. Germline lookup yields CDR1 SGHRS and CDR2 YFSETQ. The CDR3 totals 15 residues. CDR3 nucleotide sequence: TGCGCCAGCAGTCCTGCCACGACAACTAATGAAAAACTGTTTTTT. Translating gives CASSPATTTNEKLFF.

The CDR3 bases are TGTGCCAGCAACCCCGGGCTAAACACCGGGGAGCTGTTTTTT. Translating it yields CASNPGLNTGELFF. V is TRBV14 and J is TRBJ2-2; D call uncertain. V was pared by 7 bases and J by 2 bases, with 11 bases between. The CDR3 consists of 14 residues. CDR1 is SGHDN and CDR2 is FVKESK in the germline V gene.

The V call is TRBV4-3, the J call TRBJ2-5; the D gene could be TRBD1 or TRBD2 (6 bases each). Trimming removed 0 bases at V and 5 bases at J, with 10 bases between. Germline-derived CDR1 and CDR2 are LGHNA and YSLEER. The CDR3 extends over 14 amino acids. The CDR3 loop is CASSQDRGPETQYF. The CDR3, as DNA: TGCGCCAGCAGCCAAGATCGGGGGCCGGAGACCCAGTACTTC.

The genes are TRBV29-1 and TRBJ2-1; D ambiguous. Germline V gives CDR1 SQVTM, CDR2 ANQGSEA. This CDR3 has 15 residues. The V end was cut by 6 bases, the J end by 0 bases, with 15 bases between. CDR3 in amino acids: CSVNGEVGSYNEQFF. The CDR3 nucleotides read TGCAGCGTCAATGGCGAGGTCGGCTCCTACAATGAGCAGTTCTTC.

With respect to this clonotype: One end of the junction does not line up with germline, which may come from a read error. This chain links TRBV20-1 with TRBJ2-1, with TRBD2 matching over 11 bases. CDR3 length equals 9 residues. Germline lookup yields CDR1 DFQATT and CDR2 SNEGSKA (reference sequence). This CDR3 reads CSARGTSGF. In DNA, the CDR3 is TGCAGTGCGAGGGGGACTAGCGGCTTC.

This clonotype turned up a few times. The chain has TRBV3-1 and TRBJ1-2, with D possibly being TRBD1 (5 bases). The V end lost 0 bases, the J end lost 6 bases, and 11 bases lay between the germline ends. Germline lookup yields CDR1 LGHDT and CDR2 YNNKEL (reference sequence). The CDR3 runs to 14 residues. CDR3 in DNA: TGTGCCAGCAGCCAAGAACTAAAAGGGGATGGCTACACCTTC. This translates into CASSQELKGDGYTF.

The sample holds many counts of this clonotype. This chain's CDR3 is CASSLSAGGEQFF. The CDR3 region has the DNA TGTGCCAGCAGCTTATCTGCAGGGGGTGAGCAGTTCTTC. The chain recombines TRBV7-2 with TRBJ2-1, with 7 nucleotides matching TRBD1. Trimming at V came to 2 bases and at J to 9 bases, leaving 4 bases not matched to a gene. The CDR3 consists of 13 residues. In germline, CDR1 is SGHTA, CDR2 FQGNSA.

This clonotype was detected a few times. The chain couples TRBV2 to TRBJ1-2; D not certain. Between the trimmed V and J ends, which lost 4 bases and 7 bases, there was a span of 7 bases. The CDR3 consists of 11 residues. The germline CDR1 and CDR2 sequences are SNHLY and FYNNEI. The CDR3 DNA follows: TGTGCCAGCAGTGTGGGCATTGGCTACACCTTC. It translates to CASSVGIGYTF.

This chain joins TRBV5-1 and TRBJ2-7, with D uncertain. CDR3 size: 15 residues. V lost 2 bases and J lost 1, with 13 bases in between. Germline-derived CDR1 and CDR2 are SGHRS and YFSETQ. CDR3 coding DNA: TGCGCCAGCAGCTTCGAAGGACGCGTATCCTACGAGCAGTACTTC. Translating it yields CASSFEGRVSYEQYF. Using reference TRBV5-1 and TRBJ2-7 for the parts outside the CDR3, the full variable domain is KAGVTQTPRYLIKTRGQQVTLSCSPISGHRSVSWYQQTPGQGLQFLFEYFSETQRNKGNFPGRFSGRQFSNSRSEMNVSTLELGDSALYLCASSFEGRVSYEQYFGPGTRLTVT.

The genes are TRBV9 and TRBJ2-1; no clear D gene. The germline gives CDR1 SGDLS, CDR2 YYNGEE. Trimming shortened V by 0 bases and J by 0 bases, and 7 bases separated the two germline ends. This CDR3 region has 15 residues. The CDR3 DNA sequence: TGTGCCAGCAGCGTAGTTATTAGCTCCTACAATGAGCAGTTCTTC. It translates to CASSVVISSYNEQFF.

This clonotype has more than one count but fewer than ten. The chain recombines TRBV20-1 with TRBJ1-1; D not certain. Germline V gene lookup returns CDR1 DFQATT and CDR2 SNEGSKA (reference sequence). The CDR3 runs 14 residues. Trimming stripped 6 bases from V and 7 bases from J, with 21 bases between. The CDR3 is CSALISGILYEAFF. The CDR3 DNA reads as TGCAGTGCCCTAATTTCGGGGATTCTATATGAAGCTTTCTTT.

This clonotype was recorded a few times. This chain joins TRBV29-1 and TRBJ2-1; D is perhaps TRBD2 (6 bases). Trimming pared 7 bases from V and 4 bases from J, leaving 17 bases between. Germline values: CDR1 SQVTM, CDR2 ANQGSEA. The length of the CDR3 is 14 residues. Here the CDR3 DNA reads TGCAGCGCACCGGGACGGGGGAGGTACAATGAGCAGTTCTTC. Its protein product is CSAPGRGRYNEQFF.

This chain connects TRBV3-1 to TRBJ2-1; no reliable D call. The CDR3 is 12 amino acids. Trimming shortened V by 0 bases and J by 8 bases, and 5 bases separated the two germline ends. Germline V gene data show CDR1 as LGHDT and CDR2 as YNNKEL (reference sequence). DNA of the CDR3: TGTGCCAGCAGCCAAGAATACGATGAGCAGTTCTTC. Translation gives CASSQEYDEQFF.

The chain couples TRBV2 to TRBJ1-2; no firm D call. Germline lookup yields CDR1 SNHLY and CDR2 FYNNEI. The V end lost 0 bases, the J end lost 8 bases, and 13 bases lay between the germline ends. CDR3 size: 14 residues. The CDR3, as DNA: TGTGCCAGCAGTGAAGCCGCCAGGTTGGAGGGCTACACCTTC. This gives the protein CASSEAARLEGYTF.

CDR3 residues: CSARERGLAIDYEQYF. The CDR3 DNA reads as TGCAGTGCTAGAGAAAGAGGACTAGCAATAGACTACGAGCAGTACTTC. The V gene is TRBV20-1, the J gene TRBJ2-7, with 8 bases identical to TRBD2. The CDR3 totals 16 residues. J gave up 3 bases and V 0 bases, and 10 bases lay outside the gene matches. From germline, CDR1 is DFQATT and CDR2 SNEGSKA (reference sequence).

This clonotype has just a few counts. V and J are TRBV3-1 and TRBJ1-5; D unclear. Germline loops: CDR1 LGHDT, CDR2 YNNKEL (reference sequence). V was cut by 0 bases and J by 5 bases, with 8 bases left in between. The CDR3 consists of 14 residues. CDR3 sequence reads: CASSQDTVYQPQHF. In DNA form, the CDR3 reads TGTGCCAGCAGCCAAGATACGGTGTATCAGCCCCAGCATTTT.

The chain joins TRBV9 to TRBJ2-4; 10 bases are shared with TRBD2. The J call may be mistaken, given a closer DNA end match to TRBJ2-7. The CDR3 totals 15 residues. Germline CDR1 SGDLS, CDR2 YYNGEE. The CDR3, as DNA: TGTGCCAGCAGCGTAAGGGGACTAGCGATACACGAGCAGTACTTC. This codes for CASSVRGLAIHEQYF.